This T cell receptor beta chain came from a study of cytomegalovirus exposure and HLA in healthy donors. Study results and limitations: Rarity characterized most TCR sequences, yet some public TCRs appeared in many donors. Roughly uniform sequencing depth across donors was assumed, possibly incorrectly. Versus the approximately 700-donor mean, an Asian-associated ancestry cluster reportedly showed fewer N-insertions in a later analysis.

Each of the donors was a healthy bone marrow donor. Trimming cost V 8 bases and J 3 bases, with 14 bases left between them. This CDR3 has 13 residues. In germline, CDR1 is SGHVS, CDR2 FQNEAQ. Turning to this clone: Its antigen is as yet unknown.

Use of 60 Vbeta and 13 Jbeta primers characterized the PCR. The table came from immunoSEQ multiplex PCR; TCRdb's copy has only in-frame clones and leaves some out. The data show under 200,000 clones, 77% seen once. The TCR originated in a woman under 40 in good health and CMV-seronegative. The V and J genes are TRBV7-8 and TRBJ2-7; D is unclear. The specimen sequenced was PBMCs. CDR3 loop: CASSRDKLYEQYF. CDR3 nucleotide sequence: TGTGCCAGCTCGCGAGACAAACTCTACGAGCAGTACTTC. Based on the CDR3 plus reference TRBV7-8 and TRBJ2-7, the full variable domain is GAGVSQSPRYKVAKRGQDVALRCDPISGHVSLFWYQQALGQGPEFLTYFQNEAQLDKSGLPSDRFFAERPEGSVSTLKIQRTQQEDSAVYLCASSRDKLYEQYFGPGTRLTVT.